This T cell receptor (beta chain) is drawn from a study of neoadjuvant anti-PD-1 for oral cavity cancer. The wider study: Patients mostly received three to four biweekly nivolumab doses at 3 mg/kg before surgery.

Libraries were prepared by immunoSEQ multiplex PCR; TCRdb keeps only in-frame clonotypes and omits some of them. Of tens of thousands of clones in the sample, 65% to 85% are singletons; the top ten hold around 2.6%. Study-wide results and caveats: PBMC Gini-index clonality exceeded responders' in non-responders post-nivolumab.

Regarding this clone: Its antigen is still unknown.

The V gene lost 2 bases and the J gene lost 1 base, with 8 bases spanning the gap. The CDR3 is 14 residues long. CDR1 is SEHNR and CDR2 is FQNEAQ in the germline V gene (reference sequence). This clonotype originated in a person between 35 and 79 years old with oral cavity squamous cell carcinoma. The material sequenced was PBMCs, taken before nivolumab (anti-PD-1) treatment. The chain is built from TRBV7-9 and TRBJ1-1; D is possibly TRBD1 (6 bases). CDR3: CASSLLQGNTEAFF. For the CDR3, the DNA is TGTGCCAGCAGCTTATTACAGGGGAACACTGAAGCTTTCTTT.